One T cell receptor beta chain is described in this entry. The identical CDR3 is also encoded by other nucleotide sequences in the sample. This record belongs to a study of blood T cell repertoires in COVID-19. Study in general: The United States, Italy and Spain were the sources of the acute and convalescent COVID-19 samples. PBMCs, B-cell-depleted T cells, or T cells were the source of the cDNA or gDNA that made up the material.

In the original workflow: Reference gene primer amplification gave nucleated cell count estimates. Assay used: immunoSEQ multiplex PCR; TCRdb lists only in-frame clones, some missing. The V and J calls and clone size are taken from that table; D and trimming were inferred from the DNA. Of 200,000 to 300,000 clones listed, roughly 80% are singletons. Germline CDR1 ENHRY, CDR2 SYGVKD. The CDR3 extends over 14 amino acids. V lost 3 bases and J 0 bases, leaving 3 bases between the germline ends. Specimen: peripheral blood. The origin of this receptor is an elderly woman with acute or convalescent COVID-19. The chain combines TRBV10-3 with TRBJ2-6; D gene unclear. As DNA, the CDR3 is TGTGCCATCAGTGACAGCTCTGGGGCCAACGTCCTGACTTTC. Protein: CAISDSSGANVLTF.